This T cell receptor beta chain was recovered during a study of blood T cell repertoires in COVID-19. The wider study: Whether acute or convalescent, the COVID-19 samples came from the United States, Italy and Spain.

Methods used by the authors: Reference gene primer amplification in the assay estimated nucleated cell counts. TCRdb keeps only in-frame clones here, not all; method: immunoSEQ multiplex PCR. The D gene and trimming were derived from the DNA, and the V and J assignments and clone size from that table. The table shows 250,000 to 300,000 clones, with under 90% occurring only once. V was shortened by 7 bases and J by 0 bases, with 7 bases between the two germline ends. This CDR3 spans 12 amino acids. CDR1 is GTSNPN, CDR2 SVGIG, per germline (reference sequence). Enrollees, about 18 to 100 years old, lived in approximately 25 US areas. Cohort assignment relied on participant-reported clinical history.

This TCR came from a woman in her fifties or sixties who had recovered from COVID-19. The sequenced sample was PBMCs or T cells enriched from blood (not recorded which). J is TRBJ1-5 and V is TRBV30; tentatively, D is TRBD1 (5 bases). Here the CDR3 DNA reads TGTGCCTTCAGGGATAGCAATCAGCCCCAGCATTTT. Translated: CAFRDSNQPQHF.